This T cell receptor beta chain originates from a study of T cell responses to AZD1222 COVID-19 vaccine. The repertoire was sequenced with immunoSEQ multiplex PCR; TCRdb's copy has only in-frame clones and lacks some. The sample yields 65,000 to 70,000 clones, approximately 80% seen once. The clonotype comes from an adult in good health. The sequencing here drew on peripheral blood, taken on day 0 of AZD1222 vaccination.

The CDR3 loop is CASATQGREGYTF. DNA for the CDR3: TGTGCCAGCGCTACACAGGGGAGGGAAGGCTACACCTTC. This chain uses TRBV27 with TRBJ1-2, with 7 bases matching TRBD1. Germline V gives CDR1 MNHEY, CDR2 SMNVEV (reference sequence). The CDR3 length is 13 residues. After removal of 8 bases from V and 8 bases from J, the junction contained 11 bases not matched to a gene.